The rows below give T cell receptor beta chains drawn from one sample of a study of vaccination and CD4 T cells after COVID-19. In TCRdb, the PCR reads were re-called with MiXCR into one record per CDR3 protein. The table records 8,000 to 10,000 distinct CDR3 sequences, approximately 57% of them present only once. Their specific antigens are unknown. Sequenced material: CD4+ T cells from blood, cultured in vitro. Receptors originate from a human donor who had recovered from COVID-19. Each CDR3 is given with its conserved first and last residue. A D gene is named only where the DNA matches it firmly.

j_call	v_call	cdr3_length	d_call	cdr3_aa	cdr3_nt
TRBJ2-1	TRBV21-1	9	-	CASSNSGGF	TGTGCCAGCAGCAACTCAGGGGGCTTC
TRBJ2-3	TRBV19	13	-	CASRAGVTDTQYF	TGTGCCAGTAGGGCAGGGGTCACAGATACGCAGTATTTT
TRBJ2-5	TRBV7-6	17	TRBD1	CASSLVGGGQLQETQYF	TGTGCCAGCAGCTTAGTGGGTGGGGGACAGCTACAAGAGACCCAGTACTTC
TRBJ2-2	TRBV7-2	15	TRBD1	CASRKTGGKIGELFF	TGTGCCAGCAGAAAAACAGGGGGCAAAATCGGGGAGCTGTTTTTT
TRBJ2-7	TRBV27	13	-	CASSLRGYHEQYF	TGTGCCAGCAGTTTACGGGGGTATCACGAGCAGTACTTC
TRBJ2-5	TRBV6-1	15	TRBD1	CASSLRDRSGETQYF	TGTGCCAGCAGCCTACGGGACAGGAGTGGTGAGACCCAGTACTTC
TRBJ2-7	TRBV20-1	16	TRBD2	CSAREEAREGIHEQYF	TGCAGTGCTAGAGAAGAGGCGCGGGAGGGTATCCACGAGCAGTACTTC
TRBJ1-2	TRBV7-8	14	TRBD1	CASSPTGGFYGYTF	TGTGCCAGCAGTCCGACAGGGGGATTCTATGGCTACACCTTC
TRBJ1-1	TRBV20-1	14	-	CSAYEGHMNTEAFF	TGCAGTGCATACGAGGGACATATGAACACTGAAGCTTTCTTT
TRBJ2-1	TRBV12-1	12	-	CASRQGYNEQFF	TGTGCCAGCAGACAGGGCTACAATGAGCAGTTCTTC
TRBJ1-1	TRBV7-2	15	-	CASSLESFPRTEAFF	TGTGCCAGCAGCTTAGAGAGCTTCCCGCGCACTGAAGCTTTCTTT
TRBJ2-1	TRBV7-3	13	-	CASSLDLYNEQFF	TGTGCCAGCAGCTTAGACTTGTACAATGAGCAGTTCTTC